This is a list of T cell receptor beta chains from one sample in a study of shared clonotypes between healthy human individuals. Repertoires were generated with immunoSEQ multiplex PCR, while TCRdb's copy carries only in-frame clones and drops some. The sample lists millions of clones, roughly 93% occurring once. What was sequenced was naive CD4+ T cells from PBMCs. These receptors originate from a man between 18 and 29 years old in good health. Some clones in this sample may be carry-over from other donors' samples. Each CDR3 is given with its conserved first and last residue. D genes are given only for firm matches. Some rows mark clone size as missing; the rest say once, few, many or name a class of expanded clone.

TRBJ2-6 TRBV7-3 NA NA CASSLGGAGANVLTF TGTGCCAGCAGCCTAGGAGGTGCTGGGGCCAACGTCCTGACTTTC
TRBJ2-1 TRBV28 NA NA CASTLARFGSSYNEQFF TGTGCCAGCACCCTGGCCAGATTCGGGAGTTCCTACAATGAGCAGTTCTTC
TRBJ2-5 TRBV6-1 NA NA CASSPGGPGETQYF TGTGCCAGCAGTCCCGGGGGACCTGGGGAGACCCAGTACTTC
TRBJ1-2 TRBV5-1 NA TRBD1 CASSETGQQNYGYTF TGCGCCAGCAGCGAGACGGGACAGCAAAACTATGGCTACACCTTC
TRBJ1-3 TRBV18 NA NA CASSPPSNSGNTIYF TGTGCCAGCTCACCCCCGTCCAACTCTGGAAACACCATATATTTT
TRBJ1-1 TRBV25-1 few NA CASSEWSSGADTEAFF TGTGCCAGCAGTGAATGGTCTTCAGGGGCGGACACTGAAGCTTTCTTT
TRBJ2-5 TRBV20-1 NA NA CSGGETQYF TGCAGTGGCGGGGAGACCCAGTACTTC
TRBJ1-2 TRBV2 NA NA CASTERPSRAGYTF TGTGCCAGCACCGAGCGGCCCAGTCGGGCTGGCTACACCTTC
TRBJ1-2 TRBV11-1 few NA CASSPRRDYGYTF TGTGCCAGCAGCCCCAGACGGGACTATGGCTACACCTTC
TRBJ1-2 TRBV6-6 NA NA CASRGRDYGYTF TGTGCCAGCAGGGGCAGAGACTATGGCTACACCTTC
TRBJ2-7 TRBV5-1 NA NA CASSLFQSSYEQYF TGCGCCAGCAGCTTATTTCAGAGCTCCTACGAGCAGTACTTC
TRBJ2-7 TRBV6-6 NA NA CASSYGLRDKRQYF TGTGCCAGCAGTTATGGCCTCCGGGACAAGAGGCAGTACTTC
TRBJ1-1 TRBV28 NA NA CASSSRVGNTEAFF TGTGCCAGCAGTAGCCGTGTGGGGAACACTGAAGCTTTCTTT
TRBJ1-1 TRBV25-1 NA TRBD1 CASGRRGLREAFF TGTGCCAGCGGCCGGAGGGGGCTGCGTGAAGCTTTCTTT
TRBJ1-5 TRBV30 few NA CAWNGELGNQPQHF TGTGCCTGGAATGGGGAATTGGGCAATCAGCCCCAGCATTTT
TRBJ2-1 TRBV30 NA NA CAWSPSSAYNEQFF TGTGCCTGGAGCCCTTCATCCGCCTACAATGAGCAGTTCTTC
TRBJ2-7 TRBV6-1 NA TRBD1 CASSAPGQVYEQYF TGTGCCAGCAGCGCCCCGGGACAGGTTTACGAGCAGTACTTC
TRBJ2-7 TRBV6-5 NA TRBD2 CASSLTGGGSSYEQYF TGTGCCAGCAGTTTAACGGGGGGAGGTTCCTCCTACGAGCAGTACTTC
TRBJ2-7 TRBV11-3 NA NA CASSLNNLDEQYF TGTGCCAGCAGCTTAAATAATCTGGACGAGCAGTACTTC
TRBJ1-1 TRBV11-2 NA NA CASSPNHLRRTEAFF TGTGCCAGCAGCCCGAACCACTTACGACGGACTGAAGCTTTCTTT
TRBJ1-5 TRBV30 NA NA CAWSLNTTLQPQHF TGTGCCTGGAGTTTAAACACGACTTTGCAGCCCCAGCATTTT
TRBJ1-6 TRBV6-5 once NA CASRFLDNSPLHF TGTGCCAGCCGATTTTTGGATAATTCACCCCTCCACTTT
TRBJ1-6 TRBV4-2 NA NA CASSQHVRGTDSPLHF TGTGCCAGCAGCCAACATGTTAGGGGGACGGATTCACCCCTCCACTTT
TRBJ1-1 TRBV5-1 NA TRBD1 CASSRPTGVDTEAFF TGCGCCAGCAGCCGGCCGACAGGGGTGGACACTGAAGCTTTCTTT
TRBJ2-1 TRBV7-2 NA NA CASSLGLKYNEQFF TGTGCCAGCAGCTTAGGCCTTAAGTACAATGAGCAGTTCTTC
TRBJ2-7 TRBV7-2 NA NA CASSFAPPVTGALYEQYF TGTGCCAGCAGCTTTGCCCCCCCTGTCACTGGAGCACTCTACGAGCAGTACTTC
TRBJ2-7 TRBV28 NA TRBD1 CASSLVQQGSEQYF TGTGCCAGCAGTTTGGTCCAACAGGGGAGCGAGCAGTACTTC
TRBJ1-2 TRBV29-1 NA NA CSVGTFLAYGYTF TGCAGCGTGGGGACATTTCTGGCCTATGGCTACACCTTC
TRBJ2-2 TRBV5-1 NA TRBD2 CASSLGLAGTGELFF TGCGCCAGCAGCTTGGGTCTAGCGGGAACCGGGGAGCTGTTTTTT
TRBJ1-5 TRBV28 NA TRBD1 CASSPGQYQPQHF TGTGCCAGCAGTCCGGGACAGTATCAGCCCCAGCATTTT
TRBJ2-1 TRBV19 NA NA CASSIRGEQFF TGTGCCAGTAGTATACGAGGGGAGCAGTTCTTC
TRBJ2-7 TRBV14 NA TRBD1 CASSRSTPTGGEYEQYF TGTGCCAGCAGCCGGTCCACTCCGACAGGGGGTGAGTACGAGCAGTACTTC